This is a list of T cell receptor beta chains from one sample in a study of CD8 T cells in ankylosing spondylitis. TCRdb redid the calling of the 5' RACE reads with MiXCR, one entry per CDR3 protein. The sample holds about 840,000 distinct CDR3 sequences; about 12% are singletons and the top ten take about 0.5%. Sequencing was performed on blood, either unsorted or a sorted T cell fraction (not recorded which). The receptors here all came from a male donor with ankylosing spondylitis. Both conserved end residues are part of each CDR3. The D gene is left open where the match is weak. Size tells how often a clone was seen (once, few, many) or the class of an expanded clone, and some rows leave it out.

J gene,V gene,D gene,clone size,CDR3 length,CDR3 DNA,CDR3 protein
TRBJ2-2,TRBV6-1,TRBD2,few,16,TGTGCCAGCAGGTCACTAGCGGGGGGGCCAAGCGGGGAGCTGTTTTTT,CASRSLAGGPSGELFF
TRBJ1-3,TRBV7-3,TRBD1,.,16,TGTGCCAGCAGCTTACTGGGACAGGGATCCGGAAACACCATATATTTT,CASSLLGQGSGNTIYF
TRBJ2-7,TRBV6-2/TRBV6-3,.,.,13,TGTGCCAGCAGTTACAAGGGAGTTTACGAGCAGTACTTC,CASSYKGVYEQYF
TRBJ2-5,TRBV29-1,.,few,14,TGCAGCGTTGAAGATACGTGGGGAGAGGAGACCCAGTACTTC,CSVEDTWGEETQYF
TRBJ2-3,TRBV20-1,.,.,15,TGCAGTGCCAACTCCCCTTCTGGGGCCACAGATACGCAGTATTTT,CSANSPSGATDTQYF
TRBJ2-1,TRBV2,TRBD2,.,15,TGTGCCAGCAGTGCCCGGACTAGCGGGAACAATGAGCAGTTCTTC,CASSARTSGNNEQFF
TRBJ2-7,TRBV7-2,TRBD2,many,15,TGTGCCAGCAGCTTAGATGTCGGGACTAGTAGGTTTCAGTACTTC,CASSLDVGTSRFQYF
TRBJ2-2,TRBV19,.,few,16,TGTGCCAGTAGTATAGATCACGGCGGCGTTTTCGGGGAGCTGTTTTTT,CASSIDHGGVFGELFF
TRBJ2-7,TRBV3-1,.,.,14,TGTGCCAGCAGCTTCACCGGGAACTCCTACGAGCAGTACTTC,CASSFTGNSYEQYF
TRBJ1-1,TRBV5-1,.,many,14,TGCGCCAGCAGCTTGCCGGGGGTCGGAGCTGAAGCTTTCTTT,CASSLPGVGAEAFF
TRBJ2-7,TRBV20-1,.,.,12,TGCAGTGCTAGAGAGGCAGTCTACGAGCAGTACTTC,CSAREAVYEQYF